The clone carrying this TCR beta chain is a singleton in its sample. These data are taken from a study of shared T cell receptors in the human thymus. Only in-frame clones appear in the TCRdb table, and some are missing; sequencing was by immunoSEQ multiplex PCR. The profile shows 550,000 to 800,000 clones, 70% to 90% of them singletons. This CDR3 is built from 15 residues. Deletions cut 5 bases from V and 3 bases from J, with 14 bases between. Per the germline V gene, CDR1 is MNHEY and CDR2 is SMNVEV (reference sequence). This sample was shared with a second study, whose subject was human thymus T cells.

This clonotype originated in a girl under three years old with a congenital heart defect. What was sequenced was thymocytes. J is TRBJ1-5 and V is TRBV27; D unresolved. CDR3 nucleotide sequence: TGTGCCAGCAGTCCCCTAGGCCCCAACAATCAGCCCCAGCATTTT. Translating it yields CASSPLGPNNQPQHF.